This TCR beta chain was profiled in a study of cytomegalovirus exposure and HLA in healthy donors. Regarding the study as a whole: In a later analysis, TCR beta V- and J-gene trimming was associated with a missense DCLRE1C variant. Among CMV-associated TCR beta chains, most appeared HLA-restricted in a later analysis. Previous analysis showed most TCR beta V segments were productive about 87% or about 30% of the time. Versus the roughly 670-donor mean, an Asian-associated ancestry cluster reportedly showed fewer N-insertions in a later analysis.

This clone occurred a few times. Its antigen is not known. CDR3 size: 14 residues. With 0 bases removed from V and 8 bases from J, the gap between germline ends came to 11 bases. Germline CDR1 reads MGHRA; CDR2 reads YSYEKL. 60 Vbeta and 13 Jbeta primers were used in PCR. The method was immunoSEQ multiplex PCR; TCRdb's version includes in-frame clones alone and lacks a portion of them. The sample carries around 120,000 clones, roughly 14% recorded once. This TCR was sampled from a woman aged 18-29 years in good health and CMV-seronegative. The specimen was PBMCs. The chain joins TRBV4-1 to TRBJ2-4, with D possibly being TRBD2 (6 bases). CDR3 sequence (DNA): TGCGCCAGCAGCCAAGAGCGGGGCGTCCACATTCAGTACTTC. It translates to CASSQERGVHIQYF.